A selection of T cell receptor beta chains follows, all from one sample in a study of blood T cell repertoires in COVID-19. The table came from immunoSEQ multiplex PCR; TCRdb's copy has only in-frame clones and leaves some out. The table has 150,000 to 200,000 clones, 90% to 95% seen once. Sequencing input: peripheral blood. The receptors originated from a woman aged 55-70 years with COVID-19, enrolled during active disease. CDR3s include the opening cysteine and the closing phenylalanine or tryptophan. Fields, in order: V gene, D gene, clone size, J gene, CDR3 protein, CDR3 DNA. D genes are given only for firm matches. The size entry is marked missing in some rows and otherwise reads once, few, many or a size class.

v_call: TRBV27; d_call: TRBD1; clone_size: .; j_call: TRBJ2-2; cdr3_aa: CASRRQGAGTGELFF; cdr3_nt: TGTGCCAGCAGGCGACAGGGGGCGGGCACCGGGGAGCTGTTTTTT
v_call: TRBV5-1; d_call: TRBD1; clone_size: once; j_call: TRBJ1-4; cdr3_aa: CASREWTGKLFF; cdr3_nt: TGCGCCAGCAGGGAATGGACAGGGAAACTGTTTTTT
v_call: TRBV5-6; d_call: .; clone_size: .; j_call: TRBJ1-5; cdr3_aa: CASSFKRGQPQHF; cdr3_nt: TGTGCCAGCAGCTTTAAACGTGGCCAGCCCCAGCATTTT
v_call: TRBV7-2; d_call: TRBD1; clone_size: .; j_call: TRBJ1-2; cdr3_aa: CASSLDRGGYGYTF; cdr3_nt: TGTGCCAGCAGCTTAGACAGGGGAGGCTATGGCTACACCTTC
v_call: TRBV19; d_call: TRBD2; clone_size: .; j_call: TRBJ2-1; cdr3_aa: CASSMTSGGVRSRYNEQFF; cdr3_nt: TGTGCCAGTAGTATGACTAGCGGGGGGGTCAGATCCCGGTACAATGAGCAGTTCTTC
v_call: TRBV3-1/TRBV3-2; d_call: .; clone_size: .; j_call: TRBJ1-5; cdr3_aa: CASSQDSNRNGNQPQHF; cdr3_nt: TGTGCCAGCAGCCAAGATTCGAACAGGAACGGCAATCAGCCCCAGCATTTT
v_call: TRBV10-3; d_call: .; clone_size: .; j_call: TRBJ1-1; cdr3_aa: CAISEGQNRLTEAFF; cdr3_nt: TGTGCCATCAGTGAGGGACAGAATAGACTCACTGAAGCTTTCTTT
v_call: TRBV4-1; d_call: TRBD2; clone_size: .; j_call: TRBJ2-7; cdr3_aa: CASSQSGGGSSYEQYF; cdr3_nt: TGCGCCAGCAGCCAATCTGGCGGGGGGAGCTCCTACGAGCAGTACTTC
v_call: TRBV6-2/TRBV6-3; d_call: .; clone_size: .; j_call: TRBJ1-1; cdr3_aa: CASSPREGNTEAFF; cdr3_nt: TGTGCCAGCAGCCCCAGGGAGGGTAACACTGAAGCTTTCTTT
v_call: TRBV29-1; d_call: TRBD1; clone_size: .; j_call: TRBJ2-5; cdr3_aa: CSVDTGQGAGETQYF; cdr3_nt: TGCAGCGTTGACACGGGACAGGGGGCGGGGGAGACCCAGTACTTC
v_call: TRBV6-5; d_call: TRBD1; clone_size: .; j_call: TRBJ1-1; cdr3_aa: CASSYSGQTEAFF; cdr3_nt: TGTGCCAGCAGTTACTCGGGACAGACTGAAGCTTTCTTT
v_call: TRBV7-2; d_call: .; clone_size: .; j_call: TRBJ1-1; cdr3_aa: CASSPGRGLHTEAFF; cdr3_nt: TGTGCCAGCAGCCCTGGGAGGGGTTTACACACTGAAGCTTTCTTT
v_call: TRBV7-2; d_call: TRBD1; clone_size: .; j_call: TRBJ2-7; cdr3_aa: CASSLSTGSYEQYF; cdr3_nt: TGTGCCAGCAGCCTCTCGACAGGGTCCTACGAGCAGTACTTC
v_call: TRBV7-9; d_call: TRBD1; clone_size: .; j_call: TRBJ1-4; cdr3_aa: CASSIGTGATNEKLFF; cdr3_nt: TGTGCCAGCAGCATCGGGACAGGCGCAACTAATGAAAAACTGTTTTTT
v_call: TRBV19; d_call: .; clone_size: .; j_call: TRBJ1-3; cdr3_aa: CASSIDLLGHSGNTIYF; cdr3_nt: TGTGCCAGTAGTATAGATCTGTTGGGGCACTCTGGAAACACCATATATTTT
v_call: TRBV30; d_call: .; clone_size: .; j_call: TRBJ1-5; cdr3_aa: CAWSVSGVNQPQHF; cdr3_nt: TGTGCCTGGAGCGTTTCAGGCGTCAATCAGCCCCAGCATTTT
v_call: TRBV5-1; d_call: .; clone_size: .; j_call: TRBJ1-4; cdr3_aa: CASSQGPTTREKLFF; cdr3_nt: TGCGCCAGCAGCCAGGGCCCAACCACGAGAGAAAAACTGTTTTTT
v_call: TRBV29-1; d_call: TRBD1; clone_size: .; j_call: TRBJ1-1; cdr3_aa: CSTDRANTEAFF; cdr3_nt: TGCAGTACGGACAGGGCGAACACTGAAGCTTTCTTT
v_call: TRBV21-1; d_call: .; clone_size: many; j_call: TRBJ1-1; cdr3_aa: CASTLGAGGMNTEAFF; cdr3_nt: TGTGCCAGCACCTTGGGGGCAGGGGGAATGAACACTGAAGCTTTCTTT
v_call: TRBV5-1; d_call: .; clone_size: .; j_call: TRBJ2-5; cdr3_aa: CASSLALSKETQYF; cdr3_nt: TGCGCCAGCAGCTTGGCGCTTAGTAAAGAGACCCAGTACTTC
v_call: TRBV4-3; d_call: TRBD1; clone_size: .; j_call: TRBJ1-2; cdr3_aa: CASSQGPQGPYYGYTF; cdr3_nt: TGCGCCAGCAGCCAAGGCCCACAGGGGCCCTACTATGGCTACACCTTC
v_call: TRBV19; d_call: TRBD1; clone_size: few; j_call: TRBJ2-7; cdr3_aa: CASSQTGVNEQYF; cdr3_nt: TGTGCCAGTAGCCAGACAGGGGTCAACGAGCAGTACTTC
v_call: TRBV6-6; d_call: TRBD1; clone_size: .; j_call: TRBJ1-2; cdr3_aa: CASSPRPGTGGDGYTF; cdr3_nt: TGTGCCAGCAGTCCCCGTCCCGGGACAGGGGGCGATGGCTACACCTTC
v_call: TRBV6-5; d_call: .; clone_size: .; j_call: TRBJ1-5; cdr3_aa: CASMAVKPDQPQHF; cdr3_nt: TGTGCCAGTATGGCGGTTAAACCGGATCAGCCCCAGCATTTT
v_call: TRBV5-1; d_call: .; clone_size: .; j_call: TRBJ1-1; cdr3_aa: CASSFESTEAFF; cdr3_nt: TGCGCCAGCAGCTTCGAGTCCACTGAAGCTTTCTTT
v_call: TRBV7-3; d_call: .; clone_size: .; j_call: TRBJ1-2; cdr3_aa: CASSETGLVGYTF; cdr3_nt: TGTGCCAGCAGCGAAACAGGGCTTGTTGGCTACACCTTC
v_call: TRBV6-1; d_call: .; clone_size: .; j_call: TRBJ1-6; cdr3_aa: CASSVTGNSYNSPLHF; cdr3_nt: TGTGCCAGCAGTGTTACGGGGAACTCCTATAATTCACCCCTCCACTTT
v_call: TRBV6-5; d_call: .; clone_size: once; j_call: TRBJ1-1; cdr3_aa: CASSPAGQPTAEAFF; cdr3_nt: TGTGCCAGCAGCCCCGCCGGACAGCCTACGGCTGAAGCTTTCTTT
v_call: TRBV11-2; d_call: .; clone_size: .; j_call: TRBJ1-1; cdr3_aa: CASSLWRDGLNTEAFF; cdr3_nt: TGTGCCAGCAGCTTATGGAGGGATGGGCTGAACACTGAAGCTTTCTTT
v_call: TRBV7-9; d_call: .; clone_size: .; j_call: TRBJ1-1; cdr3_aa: CASSLLANTEAFF; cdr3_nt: TGTGCCAGCAGCTTACTGGCGAACACTGAAGCTTTCTTT
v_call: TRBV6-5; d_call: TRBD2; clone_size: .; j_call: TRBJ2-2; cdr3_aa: CASSYLAGTGELFF; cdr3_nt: TGTGCCAGCAGTTACCTAGCGGGGACCGGGGAGCTGTTTTTT
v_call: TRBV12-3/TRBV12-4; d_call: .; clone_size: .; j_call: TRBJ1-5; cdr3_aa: CASSAGFNQPQHF; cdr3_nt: TGTGCCAGCAGTGCCGGGTTCAATCAGCCCCAGCATTTT
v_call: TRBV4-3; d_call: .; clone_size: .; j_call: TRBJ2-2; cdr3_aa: CASSANRNTGELFF; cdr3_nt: TGCGCCAGCAGCGCGAACAGGAACACCGGGGAGCTGTTTTTT
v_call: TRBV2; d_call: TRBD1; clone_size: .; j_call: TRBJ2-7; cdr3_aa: CASSRDRAYEQYF; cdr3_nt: TGTGCCAGCAGCCGGGACAGGGCCTACGAGCAGTACTTC
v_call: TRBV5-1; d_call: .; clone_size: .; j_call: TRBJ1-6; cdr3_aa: CASSLEQGYSPLHF; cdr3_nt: TGCGCCAGCAGCTTGGAGCAGGGATACTCACCCCTCCACTTT
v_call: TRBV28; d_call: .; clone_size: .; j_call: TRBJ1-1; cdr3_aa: CASSFRSGWNSYEAFF; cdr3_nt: TGTGCCAGCAGTTTCAGATCAGGATGGAATTCATATGAAGCTTTCTTT
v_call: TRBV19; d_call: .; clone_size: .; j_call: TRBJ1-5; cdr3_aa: CASSQLTNQPQHF; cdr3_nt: TGTGCCAGTTCACAGTTAACTAATCAGCCCCAGCATTTT
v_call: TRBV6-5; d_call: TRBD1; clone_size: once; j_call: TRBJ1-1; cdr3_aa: CASRPPRGQDTEAFF; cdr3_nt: TGTGCCAGCAGACCACCCCGGGGACAGGACACTGAAGCTTTCTTT
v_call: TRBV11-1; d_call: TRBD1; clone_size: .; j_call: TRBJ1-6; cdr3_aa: CASSLTGGNSPLHF; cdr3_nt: TGTGCCAGCAGCTTAACAGGGGGTAATTCACCCCTCCACTTT
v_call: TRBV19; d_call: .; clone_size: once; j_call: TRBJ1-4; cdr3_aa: CATSGPENEKLFF; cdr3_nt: TGTGCCACAAGTGGGCCAGAAAATGAAAAACTGTTTTTT